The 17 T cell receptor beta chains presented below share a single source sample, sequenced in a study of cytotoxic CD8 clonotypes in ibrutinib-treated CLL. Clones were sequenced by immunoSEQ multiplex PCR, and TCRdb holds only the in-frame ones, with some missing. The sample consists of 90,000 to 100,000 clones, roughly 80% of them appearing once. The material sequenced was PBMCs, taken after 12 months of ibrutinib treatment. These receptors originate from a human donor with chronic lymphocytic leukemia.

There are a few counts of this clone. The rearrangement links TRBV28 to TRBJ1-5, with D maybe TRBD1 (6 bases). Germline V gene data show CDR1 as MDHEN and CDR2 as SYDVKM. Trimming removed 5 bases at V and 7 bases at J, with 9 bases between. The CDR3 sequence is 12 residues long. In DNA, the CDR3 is TGTGCCAGCAGTGCGCAGGGGCAGCCCCAGCATTTT. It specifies CASSAQGQPQHF.

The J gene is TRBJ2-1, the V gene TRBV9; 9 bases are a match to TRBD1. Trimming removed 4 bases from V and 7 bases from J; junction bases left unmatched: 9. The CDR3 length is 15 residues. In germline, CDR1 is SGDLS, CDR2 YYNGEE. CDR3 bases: TGTGCCAGCAGCTCCCGGGACAGGGATGGGAATGAGCAGTTCTTC. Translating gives CASSSRDRDGNEQFF.

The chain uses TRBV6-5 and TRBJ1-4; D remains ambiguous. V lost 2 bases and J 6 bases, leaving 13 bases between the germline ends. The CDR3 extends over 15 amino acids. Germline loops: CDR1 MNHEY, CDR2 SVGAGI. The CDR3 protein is CASSYGVGWDEKLFF. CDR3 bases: TGTGCCAGCAGTTACGGTGTAGGTTGGGATGAAAAACTGTTTTTT.

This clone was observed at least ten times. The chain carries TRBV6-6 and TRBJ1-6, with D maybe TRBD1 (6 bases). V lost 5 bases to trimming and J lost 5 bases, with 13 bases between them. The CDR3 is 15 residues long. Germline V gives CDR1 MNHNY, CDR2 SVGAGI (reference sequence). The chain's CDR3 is CASSDAGQDNSPLHF. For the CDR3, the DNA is TGTGCCAGCAGTGACGCGGGACAAGATAATTCACCCCTCCACTTT.

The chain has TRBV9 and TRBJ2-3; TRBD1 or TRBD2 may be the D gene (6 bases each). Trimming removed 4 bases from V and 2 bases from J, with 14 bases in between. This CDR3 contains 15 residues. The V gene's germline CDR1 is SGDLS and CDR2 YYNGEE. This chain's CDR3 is CASSPEGGPTDTQYF. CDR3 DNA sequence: TGTGCCAGCAGCCCCGAGGGGGGCCCCACAGATACGCAGTATTTT. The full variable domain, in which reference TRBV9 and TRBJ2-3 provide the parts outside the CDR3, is DSGVTQTPKHLITATGQRVTLRCSPRSGDLSVYWYQQSLDQGLQFLIQYYNGEERAKGNILERFSAQQFPDLHSELNLSSLELGDSALYFCASSPEGGPTDTQYFGPGTRLTVL.

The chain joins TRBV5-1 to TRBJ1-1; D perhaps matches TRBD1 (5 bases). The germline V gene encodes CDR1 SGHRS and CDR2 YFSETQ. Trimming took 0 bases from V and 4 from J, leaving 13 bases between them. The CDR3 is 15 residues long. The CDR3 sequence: CASSLVVGGGTEAFF. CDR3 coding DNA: TGCGCCAGCAGCTTGGTTGTCGGGGGTGGCACTGAAGCTTTCTTT.

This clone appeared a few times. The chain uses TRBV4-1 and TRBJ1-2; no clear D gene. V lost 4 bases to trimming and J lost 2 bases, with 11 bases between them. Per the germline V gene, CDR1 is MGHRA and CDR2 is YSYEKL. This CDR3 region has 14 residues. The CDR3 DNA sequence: TGCGCCAGCAGCCGGGATACGGGGAACTATGGCTACACCTTC. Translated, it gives CASSRDTGNYGYTF.

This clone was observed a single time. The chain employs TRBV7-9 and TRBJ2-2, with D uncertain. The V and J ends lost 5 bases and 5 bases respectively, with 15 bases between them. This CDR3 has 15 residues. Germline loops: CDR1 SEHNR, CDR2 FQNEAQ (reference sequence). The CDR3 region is CASSETDRNTGELFF. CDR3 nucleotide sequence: TGTGCCAGCAGCGAAACGGACCGAAATACCGGGGAGCTGTTTTTT.

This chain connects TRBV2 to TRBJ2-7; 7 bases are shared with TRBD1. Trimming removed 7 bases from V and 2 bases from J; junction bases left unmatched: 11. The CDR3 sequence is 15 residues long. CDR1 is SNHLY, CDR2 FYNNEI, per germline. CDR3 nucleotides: TGTGCCAGCACCCCGCTGGCAGACAGGGCCTACGAGCAGTACTTC. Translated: CASTPLADRAYEQYF.

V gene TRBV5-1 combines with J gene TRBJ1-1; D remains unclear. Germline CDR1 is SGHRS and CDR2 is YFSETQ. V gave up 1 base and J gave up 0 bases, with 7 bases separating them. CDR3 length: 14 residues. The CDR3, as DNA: TGCGCCAGCAGCTTGCCGGGAGTGAACACTGAAGCTTTCTTT. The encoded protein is CASSLPGVNTEAFF.

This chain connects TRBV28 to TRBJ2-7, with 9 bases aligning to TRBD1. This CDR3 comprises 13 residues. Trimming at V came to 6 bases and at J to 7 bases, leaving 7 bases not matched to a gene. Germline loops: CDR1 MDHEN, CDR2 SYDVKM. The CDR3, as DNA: TGTGCCAGCAGGACCGGGACAGGGAGAGAGCAGTACTTC. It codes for CASRTGTGREQYF.

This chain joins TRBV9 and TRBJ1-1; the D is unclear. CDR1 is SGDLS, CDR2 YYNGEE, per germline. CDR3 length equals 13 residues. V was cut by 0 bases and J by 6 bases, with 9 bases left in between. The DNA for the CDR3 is TGTGCCAGCAGCGTAGCAGCGAGGGCTGAAGCTTTCTTT. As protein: CASSVAARAEAFF.

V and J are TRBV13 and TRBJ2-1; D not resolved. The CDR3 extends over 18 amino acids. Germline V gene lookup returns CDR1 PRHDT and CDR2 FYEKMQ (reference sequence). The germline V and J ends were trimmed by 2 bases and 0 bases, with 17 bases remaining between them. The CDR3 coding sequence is TGTGCCAGCAGCTTATGGCGGCCTGGCTCCGACTCCTACAATGAGCAGTTCTTC. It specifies CASSLWRPGSDSYNEQFF. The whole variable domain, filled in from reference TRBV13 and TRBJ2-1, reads AAGVIQSPRHLIKEKRETATLKCYPIPRHDTVYWYQQGPGQDPQFLISFYEKMQSDKGSIPDRFSAQQFSDYHSELNMSSLELGDSALYFCASSLWRPGSDSYNEQFFGPGTRLTVL.

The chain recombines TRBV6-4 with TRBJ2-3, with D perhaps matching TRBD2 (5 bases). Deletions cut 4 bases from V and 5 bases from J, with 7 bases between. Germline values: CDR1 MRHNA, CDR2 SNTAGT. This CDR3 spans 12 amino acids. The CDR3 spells CASSAGKDTQYF. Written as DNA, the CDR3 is TGTGCCAGCAGTGCCGGGAAAGATACGCAGTATTTT.

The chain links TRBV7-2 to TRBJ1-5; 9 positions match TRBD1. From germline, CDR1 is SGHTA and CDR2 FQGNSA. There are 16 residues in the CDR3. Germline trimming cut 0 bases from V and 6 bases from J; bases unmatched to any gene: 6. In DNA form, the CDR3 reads TGTGCCAGCAGCTTAGCCGGGACAGGGAGTGGTCAGCCCCAGCATTTT. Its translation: CASSLAGTGSGQPQHF.

The CDR3 region is CASSPLDRANQPQHF. For the CDR3, the DNA is TGTGCCAGCAGCCCCCTGGACAGGGCCAATCAGCCCCAGCATTTT. V is TRBV7-9 and J is TRBJ1-5, with 8 bases fitting TRBD1. The V segment lost 5 bases and the J segment 3 bases; nucleotides outside the gene matches: 6. From germline, CDR1 is SEHNR and CDR2 FQNEAQ (reference sequence). This CDR3 has 15 residues.

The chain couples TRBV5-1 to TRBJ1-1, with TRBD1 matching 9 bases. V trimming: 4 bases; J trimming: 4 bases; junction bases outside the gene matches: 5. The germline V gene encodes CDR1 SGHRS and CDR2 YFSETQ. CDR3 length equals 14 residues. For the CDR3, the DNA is TGCGCCAGCAGCGGGGACAGGGCGAGCACTGAAGCTTTCTTT. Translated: CASSGDRASTEAFF.